This T cell receptor beta chain is from a study of vaccination effects on CD4 cells after COVID-19. Across the study: The vaccine given was either BNT162b2 or mRNA-1273, in two doses. Study-level findings and limits: Vaccine- and infection-induced clones showed marked clonal contraction late following vaccination.

The method was immunoSEQ multiplex PCR; TCRdb's version includes in-frame clones alone and lacks a portion of them. The sample records 25,000 to 35,000 clones, roughly two thirds being singletons. The germline V and J ends were trimmed by 5 bases and 5 bases, with 13 bases remaining between them. The germline V gene has CDR1 SGHTA and CDR2 FQGTGA. This CDR3 comprises 13 residues. About this clone itself: The antigen is not known.

Sequencing followed a ViraFEST assay step that expanded antigen-specific CD4+ T cells with viral peptide pools. Cells that had been cultured for roughly 9 days were the source of isolated CD4+ T cells. According to the study, vaccine recipients showed no prior SARS-CoV-2 infection and negative nucleocapsid antibodies. IL-2 medium took the place of half the medium on both days 3 and 7. V and J are TRBV7-3 and TRBJ2-7; D is unclear. The material was CD4+ T cells from PBMCs cultured with HCoV-229E spike peptides, obtained before COVID-19 vaccination. The sequence derives from a human donor who received a COVID-19 vaccine. CDR3 DNA sequence: TGTGCCAGCAGCCCCCAAAGGCATGACGAGCAGTACTTC. It codes for CASSPQRHDEQYF.